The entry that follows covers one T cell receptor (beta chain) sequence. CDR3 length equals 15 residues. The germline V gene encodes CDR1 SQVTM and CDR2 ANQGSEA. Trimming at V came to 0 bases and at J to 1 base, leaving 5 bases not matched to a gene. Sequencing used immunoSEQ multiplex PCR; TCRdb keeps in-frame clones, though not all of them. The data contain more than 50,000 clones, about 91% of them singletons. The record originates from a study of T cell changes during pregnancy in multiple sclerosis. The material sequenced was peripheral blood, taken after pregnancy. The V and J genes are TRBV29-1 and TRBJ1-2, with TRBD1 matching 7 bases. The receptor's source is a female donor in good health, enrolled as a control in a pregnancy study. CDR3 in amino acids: CSVEEEGGDNYGYTF. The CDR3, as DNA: TGCAGCGTTGAAGAGGAAGGGGGCGATAACTATGGCTACACCTTC.